Listed here are 11 T cell receptor beta chains from one sample, sequenced in a study of T cell changes during pregnancy in multiple sclerosis. Here immunoSEQ multiplex PCR was the method, and the copy in TCRdb shows in-frame clones only, minus some. The sample yields about 46,000 clones, roughly 93% seen once. The source material was CD8+ T cells from peripheral blood mononuclear cells, sampled in the first trimester of pregnancy. These receptors were taken from a female donor with multiple sclerosis, enrolled in a pregnancy study.

In this sample, this clone is medium-sized. The chain links TRBV9 to TRBJ2-1; maybe TRBD1 (5 bases). The CDR3 spans 14 residues. The V end was cut by 0 bases, the J end by 5 bases, with 9 bases between. Germline values: CDR1 SGDLS, CDR2 YYNGEE. In DNA form, the CDR3 reads TGTGCCAGCAGCGTAGCTTACAGGAACAATGAGCAGTTCTTC. It yields the protein CASSVAYRNNEQFF.

J is TRBJ1-1 and V is TRBV25-1; tentative D call: TRBD1 (5 bases). Trimming took off 0 bases at V and 0 bases at J, with 8 bases between the two ends. CDR3 length: 15 amino acids. The V gene's germline CDR1 is MGHDK and CDR2 SYGVNS. CDR3 coding DNA: TGTGCCAGCAGTGAATATCGGGGGATGAACACTGAAGCTTTCTTT. This translates into CASSEYRGMNTEAFF.

This rearrangement joins TRBV7-9 to TRBJ2-7, with D perhaps matching TRBD1 (6 bases). The CDR3 contains 14 residues. The V and J ends lost 1 base and 3 bases respectively, with 10 bases between them. Per germline, CDR1 SEHNR and CDR2 FQNEAQ (reference sequence). CDR3 nucleotides: TGTGCCAGCAGCTTAGTGGGGGACAACTACGAGCAGTACTTC. Protein: CASSLVGDNYEQYF.

The chain joins TRBV18 to TRBJ2-7, with 9 bases aligning to TRBD2. Looked up from germline, CDR1 is KGHSH and CDR2 is LQKENI. CDR3 length: 15 residues. The ends lost 2 bases at V and 7 bases at J; junction bases unmatched: 9. Here the CDR3 reads CASSPILGTSKEQYF. The CDR3 bases are TGTGCCAGCTCACCAATCTTGGGGACTAGCAAAGAGCAGTACTTC. Supplemented by reference TRBV18 and TRBJ2-7, the full variable domain reads NAGVMQNPRHLVRRRGQEARLRCSPMKGHSHVYWYRQLPEEGLKFMVYLQKENIIDESGMPKERFSAEFPKEGPSILRIQQVVRGDSAAYFCASSPILGTSKEQYFGPGTRLTVT.

This chain links TRBV5-1 with TRBJ2-3; 9 bases match TRBD1. In germline, CDR1 is SGHRS, CDR2 YFSETQ. After removal of 0 bases from V and 3 bases from J, the junction contained 5 bases not matched to a gene. The CDR3 runs 16 residues. The CDR3 spells CASSLATGTGTDTQYF. CDR3 bases: TGCGCCAGCAGCTTGGCAACCGGGACAGGGACAGATACGCAGTATTTT.

The table lists this clone with a count of one. The chain carries TRBV15 and TRBJ1-5; 7 positions match TRBD1. Looked up from germline, CDR1 is LNHNV and CDR2 is YYDKDF (reference sequence). The V and J ends lost 1 base and 5 bases, in that order; junction bases with no gene match: 11. This CDR3 contains 17 residues. The CDR3 DNA follows: TGTGCCACCAGCAGAGTTTCACAAGACAGGGCCCATCAGCCCCAGCATTTT. This encodes CATSRVSQDRAHQPQHF. Supplemented by reference TRBV15 and TRBJ1-5, the full variable domain reads DAMVIQNPRYQVTQFGKPVTLSCSQTLNHNVMYWYQQKSSQAPKLLFHYYDKDFNNEADTPDNFQSRRPNTSFCFLDIRSPGLGDTAMYLCATSRVSQDRAHQPQHFGDGTRLSIL.

The chain is built from TRBV4-3 and TRBJ1-2; D gene uncertain. V was pared by 1 base and J by 8 bases, with 11 bases between. The CDR3 contains 13 residues. The germline CDR1 and CDR2 sequences are LGHNA and YSLEER. The CDR3 spells CASSQGIVEGYTF. As DNA, the CDR3 is TGCGCCAGCAGCCAAGGGATAGTGGAGGGCTACACCTTC.

The V call is TRBV15, the J call TRBJ1-2; D is possibly TRBD1 (6 bases). V was clipped by 8 bases and J by 4 bases, with 17 bases between them. This CDR3 spans 14 amino acids. The germline V gene encodes CDR1 LNHNV and CDR2 YYDKDF (reference sequence). CDR3 loop: CATSDRPLTYGYTF. The CDR3, as DNA: TGTGCCACCTCTGACAGGCCTTTAACCTATGGCTACACCTTC.

CDR3 DNA: TGTGCCAGCAGCCGAGATACGCAGTATTTT. Amino acid sequence: CASSRDTQYF. J is TRBJ2-3 and V is TRBV2, with unresolved D. Germline V gene data show CDR1 as SNHLY and CDR2 as FYNNEI. V lost 6 bases, J lost 5 bases, and 3 bases lay in between. CDR3 length: 10 residues.

The chain links TRBV2 to TRBJ2-1; 7 positions match TRBD2. The germline V gene has CDR1 SNHLY and CDR2 FYNNEI. The CDR3 has 16 amino acids. The V and J ends lost 7 bases and 4 bases, in that order; junction bases with no gene match: 13. This CDR3 is CASTQGLAGIYNEQFF. CDR3 bases: TGTGCCAGCACCCAAGGGTTAGCGGGTATTTACAATGAGCAGTTCTTC. The variable domain in full, with the rest retrieved from reference TRBV2 and TRBJ2-1, is EPEVTQTPSHQVTQMGQEVILRCVPISNHLYFYWYRQILGQKVEFLVSFYNNEISEKSEIFDDQFSVERPDGSNFTLKIRSTKLEDSAMYFCASTQGLAGIYNEQFFGPGTRLTVL.

This chain joins TRBV11-2 and TRBJ2-3; the match to TRBD2 covers 7 bases. The CDR3 sequence is 15 residues long. J lost 7 bases, V lost 5 bases, and 12 bases had no gene match. Germline loops: CDR1 SGHAT, CDR2 FQNNGV. CDR3 nucleotide sequence: TGTGCCAGCAGCCTCTGGGCGGGAGAACGATATACGCAGTATTTT. This codes for CASSLWAGERYTQYF.